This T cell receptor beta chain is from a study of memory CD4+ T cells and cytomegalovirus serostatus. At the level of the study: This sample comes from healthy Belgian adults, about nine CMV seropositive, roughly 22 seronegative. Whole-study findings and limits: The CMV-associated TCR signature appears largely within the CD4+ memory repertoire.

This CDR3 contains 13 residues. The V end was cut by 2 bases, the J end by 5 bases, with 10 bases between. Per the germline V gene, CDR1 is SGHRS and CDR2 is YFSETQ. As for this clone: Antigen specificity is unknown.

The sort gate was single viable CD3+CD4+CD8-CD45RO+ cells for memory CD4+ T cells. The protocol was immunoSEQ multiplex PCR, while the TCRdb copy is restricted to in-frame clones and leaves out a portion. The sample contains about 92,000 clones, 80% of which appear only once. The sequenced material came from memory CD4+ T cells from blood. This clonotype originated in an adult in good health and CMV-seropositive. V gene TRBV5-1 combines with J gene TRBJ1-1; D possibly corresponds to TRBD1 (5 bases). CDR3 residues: CASSFDSKTEAFF. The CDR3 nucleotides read TGCGCCAGCAGCTTCGACAGCAAAACTGAAGCTTTCTTT.